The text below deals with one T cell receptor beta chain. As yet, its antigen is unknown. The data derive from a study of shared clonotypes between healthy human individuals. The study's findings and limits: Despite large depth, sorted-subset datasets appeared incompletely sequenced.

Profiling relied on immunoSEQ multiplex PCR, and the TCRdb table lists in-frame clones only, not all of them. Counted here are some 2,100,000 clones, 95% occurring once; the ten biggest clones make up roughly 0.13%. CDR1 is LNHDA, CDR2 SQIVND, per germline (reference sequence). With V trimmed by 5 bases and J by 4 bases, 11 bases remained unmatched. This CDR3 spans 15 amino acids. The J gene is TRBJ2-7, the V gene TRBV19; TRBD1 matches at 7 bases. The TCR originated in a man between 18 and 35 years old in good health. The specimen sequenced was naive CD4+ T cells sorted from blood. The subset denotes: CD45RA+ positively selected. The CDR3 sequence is CASSLQQGTLYEQYF. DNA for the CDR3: TGTGCCAGTAGTTTACAACAGGGGACGCTGTACGAGCAGTACTTC. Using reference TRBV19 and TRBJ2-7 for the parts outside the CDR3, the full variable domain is DGGITQSPKYLFRKEGQNVTLSCEQNLNHDAMYWYRQDPGQGLRLIYYSQIVNDFQKGDIAEGYSVSREKKESFPLTVTSAQKNPTAFYLCASSLQQGTLYEQYFGPGTRLTVT.